This TCR beta chain derives from a study of regulatory T cells in long-lasting Graves disease (dated by TCRdb to 2020 to 2022). Notes on the research overall: Persistent Graves' disease was defined as persistently positive TSH receptor autoantibodies together with antithyroid drug treatment for over 5 years. Persistent Graves' disease patients were compared with newly diagnosed Graves' disease patients by peripheral blood TCR sequencing and RNA sequencing. The study took place in China and was registered as a clinical trial. A total of some 35 samples underwent TCR sequencing, from 13 patients with persistent Graves' disease and approximately 20 patients with newly diagnosed Graves' disease. On average, persistent Graves' disease patients in the clinical cohort had been on antithyroid drugs for about 9.7 years.

The germline V gene encodes CDR1 SQVTM and CDR2 ANQGSEA. The CDR3 measures 15 amino acids from cysteine to phenylalanine. Only the CDR3 region is kept as DNA, spanning 45 bases read in frame from base 1. The V and J ends are trimmed by 3 bases and 0 bases, leaving 14 bases between them. Summary of the overall study and its limitations: Persistent patients shared more public clonotypes among themselves (fewer than 3,000) than newly diagnosed patients did (nearly 1,000). TRBV28, TRBJ1-2 and TRBJ2-5 were preferentially used in persistent disease, while TRBV20-1 and TRBJ2-1 were favored in newly diagnosed disease. Lower TCR Shannon entropy and fewer highly expanded clones were observed in persistent Graves' disease patients than in newly diagnosed patients, which suggested clonal expansion. Because the primary lesion, thyroid tissue, could not be accessed, the study looked at peripheral blood alone. The authors acknowledged the small sample size as a limitation that may reduce accuracy. Sequencing and analysis were restricted to the TCR beta chain.

Preparation of the library involved multiplex PCR. The listed sequencing device is Illumina HiSeq 4000. iRepertoire HTBI primers and Arm-PCR amplification of CDR3 regions were used to construct TCR beta libraries. PCR products were gel purified before sequencing. Concerning the study's data processing: Across samples, fewer than 70 TRBV and 13 to 15 TRBJ segments were identified and used for gene usage analysis of CDR3 amino acid clonotypes. COPE and FqMerger were used to merge filtered high-quality paired reads into contigs. Contigs were aligned with BLAST to IMGT TRBV, TRBD and TRBJ reference genes, and CDR3 was defined per IMGT. Highly expanded clones were defined as clonotypes with a frequency above 0.1%. Shannon entropy served as the measure of repertoire diversity, while the Gini coefficient captured V-J evenness. A clonotype was considered public if more than one individual shared it. The public reads were run again by TCRdb, first through fastp at Q25 and then through MiXCR, and only productive beta chains were kept. Rows are combined by CDR3 protein, so each entry shows the most common genes and DNA. The V and J calls were not made by the authors but by TCRdb's processing. The sample yields roughly 500,000 distinct CDR3 sequences; less than 25% were counted once. The leading ten clones occupy about 8.3% of the sample.

This clonotype showed up many times. Which antigen it targets is not known. Base qualities were left out, and no much larger clone turns up one base away. The time point label of this sample denotes: persistent/refractory GD, antithyroid drugs over 5 years with positive TRAb. RNA was extracted from PBMCs in TRIzol for both TCR sequencing and RNA sequencing. The diagnosis of Graves' disease was made according to American Thyroid Association guidelines. Recruitment of patients was carried out at an endocrinology department in Xi'an, China. Each patient gave around 9.2 milliliters of peripheral blood, collected in an EDTA anticoagulant tube. Ficoll Paque Plus density gradient separation was used to isolate PBMCs, and no further T cell sorting was performed. An Agilent 2100 Bioanalyzer and agarose gel were used to assess RNA quality, and a NanoDrop 2000 was used to measure RNA concentration.

Sequenced here: peripheral blood mononuclear cells (PBMCs), sampled when the disease was refractory, from a patient treated with antithyroid drugs. The clonotype originates from a female donor with Graves disease. Here the chain combines TRBV29-1 and TRBJ2-5; 6 matching bases give a weak D call of TRBD1. The CDR3 region: CSVDPARGNQETQYF. The nucleotide sequence reads TGCAGCGTTGATCCGGCCAGGGGAAACCAAGAGACCCAGTACTTC.